Following are 29 T cell receptor beta chains from one sample sequenced in a study of monozygotic twins with inflammatory bowel disease. Each CDR3 protein gets one entry in TCRdb, which reprocessed the 5' RACE reads and gives no DNA. This sample's table has some 450,000 distinct CDR3 sequences. Sequenced material: blood. Receptors originate from a human donor with ulcerative colitis or Crohn's disease, or a healthy co-twin of an affected twin (not recorded which).

The chain joins TRBV3-1 to TRBJ2-1. Germline CDR1 LGHDT, CDR2 YNNKEL (reference sequence). The CDR3 runs 12 residues. The CDR3 region is CASSQTDNEQFF.

The genes are TRBV5-1 and TRBJ2-1; TCRdb picks TRBD2, but there is no DNA to check that call. Germline V CDR1 and CDR2: SGHRS, YFSETQ. The CDR3 consists of 14 residues. The CDR3 region is CASSLIAGDGEQFF. The full variable domain, in which reference TRBV5-1 and TRBJ2-1 provide the parts outside the CDR3, is KAGVTQTPRYLIKTRGQQVTLSCSPISGHRSVSWYQQTPGQGLQFLFEYFSETQRNKGNFPGRFSGRQFSNSRSEMNVSTLELGDSALYLCASSLIAGDGEQFFGPGTRLTVL.

This sequence joins TRBV12-3 or TRBV12-4 and TRBJ2-5; no DNA is available, so the TRBD1 call from TCRdb remains unchecked. The CDR3 is 16 amino acids. CDR3 sequence reads: CASSRLRDRGQETQYF.

This sequence joins TRBV7-8 and TRBJ2-6; TCRdb indicates TRBD2, and absent DNA this call remains unverified. The CDR3 is made up of 19 amino acids. The V gene's germline CDR1 is SGHVS and CDR2 FQNEAQ. CDR3 loop: CASSLAPGLSQTGANVLTF.

The chain links TRBV20-1 to TRBJ2-3; the D call from TCRdb, TRBD2, cannot be confirmed without DNA. CDR3 length: 16 residues. Germline V lookup: CDR1 DFQATT, CDR2 SNEGSKA (reference sequence). The CDR3 is CSARDPGGGHTDTQYF.

The chain employs TRBV5-1 and TRBJ2-1; TCRdb's assignment of TRBD2 cannot be checked, as there is no DNA. The CDR3 has 20 residues. CDR1 and CDR2 (germline): SGHRS, YFSETQ. CDR3 sequence: CASSFASGSRGGSSYNEQFF.

The chain employs TRBV5-1 and TRBJ2-7; TCRdb proposes TRBD1, but this gene call is untestable without DNA. The CDR3 covers 15 residues. The V gene's germline CDR1 is SGHRS and CDR2 YFSETQ. CDR3 residues: CATDSSPYQAYEQYF.

The gene calls are TRBV5-1 and TRBJ2-2. This CDR3 contains 15 residues. Per the germline V gene, CDR1 is SGHRS and CDR2 is YFSETQ. CDR3 region: CASSLEESNTGELFF. Full variable domain (remainder filled in from reference TRBV5-1 and TRBJ2-2): KAGVTQTPRYLIKTRGQQVTLSCSPISGHRSVSWYQQTPGQGLQFLFEYFSETQRNKGNFPGRFSGRQFSNSRSEMNVSTLELGDSALYLCASSLEESNTGELFFGEGSRLTVL.

The rearrangement links TRBV7-2 to TRBJ2-1; the D call from TCRdb, TRBD1, cannot be confirmed without DNA. Germline CDR1 and CDR2: SGHTA and FQGNSA. This CDR3 contains 14 residues. This CDR3 is CASRGGNHLGEQFF.

This chain joins TRBV4-1 and TRBJ2-3; TCRdb proposes TRBD1, but this gene call is untestable without DNA. The germline gives CDR1 MGHRA, CDR2 YSYEKL. The CDR3 covers 15 residues. The CDR3 sequence: CASSRSGEDTDTQYF.

V and J are TRBV7-8 and TRBJ1-6. This CDR3 contains 14 residues. Germline V gene sequence: CDR1 SGHVS, CDR2 FQNEAQ. This CDR3 is CASSLEGFNSPLHF.

The rearrangement links TRBV7-3 to TRBJ2-3; TCRdb picks TRBD2, but there is no DNA to check that call. The CDR3 is 14 residues long. CDR1 and CDR2 (germline): SGHTA, FQGTGA. The CDR3 sequence is CASSPGGPTDTQYF.

The V and J genes are TRBV5-1 and TRBJ2-7; TCRdb picks TRBD2, but there is no DNA to check that call. This CDR3 spans 13 amino acids. Germline values: CDR1 SGHRS, CDR2 YFSETQ. The CDR3 here is CASSGIAGYEQYF.

The genes are TRBV4-3 and TRBJ2-1; TCRdb proposes TRBD2, but this gene call is untestable without DNA. The germline gives CDR1 LGHNA, CDR2 YSLEER. This CDR3 is 16 amino acids long. This chain's CDR3 is CASSSRLAGGHNEQFF.

V and J are TRBV12-3 or TRBV12-4 and TRBJ2-4. This CDR3 is 11 amino acids long. Here the CDR3 reads CASGPKNIQYF.

The CDR3 here is CATSSGQNNEQFF. The gene calls are TRBV15 and TRBJ2-1; without DNA, the TCRdb call of TRBD1 cannot be checked. The CDR3 is made up of 13 amino acids. CDR1 and CDR2 (germline): LNHNV, YYDKDF (reference sequence).

The V and J genes are TRBV6-1 and TRBJ1-1. Germline assignment: CDR1 MNHNS and CDR2 SASEGT. The CDR3 is 14 residues long. This CDR3 is CASGAGALGTEAFF.

The chain links TRBV5-1 to TRBJ2-7. The CDR3 contains 16 residues. Per the germline V gene, CDR1 is SGHRS and CDR2 is YFSETQ. The CDR3 reads CASSYLPTGSSYEQYF.

This chain connects TRBV20-1 to TRBJ2-7; the TCRdb D gene call, TRBD2, has no DNA to confirm it. The CDR3 length is 16 residues. From germline, CDR1 is DFQATT and CDR2 SNEGSKA (reference sequence). The CDR3 is CSASSPSGRATYEQYF.

The rearrangement links TRBV28 to TRBJ1-2; as DNA is missing, the TRBD1 call by TCRdb cannot be tested. This CDR3 is 13 amino acids long. Germline CDR1 reads MDHEN; CDR2 reads SYDVKM. The CDR3 spells CASSFVTGAGYTF.

The V call is TRBV6-5, the J call TRBJ2-7; TCRdb outputs TRBD2, but without DNA this stays unchecked. Germline loops: CDR1 MNHEY, CDR2 SVGAGI. The CDR3 is made up of 15 amino acids. CDR3 amino acids: CASSYSLAGENEQYF.

V and J are TRBV19 and TRBJ2-1; TCRdb lists TRBD2, though no DNA is available to test this call. The CDR3 has 13 residues. The V gene's germline CDR1 is LNHDA and CDR2 SQIVND (reference sequence). The CDR3 loop reads CASSIGAGNEQFF.

The rearrangement links TRBV27 to TRBJ2-1; no DNA is available, so the TRBD2 call from TCRdb remains unchecked. Per the germline V gene, CDR1 is MNHEY and CDR2 is SMNVEV (reference sequence). CDR3 length equals 18 residues. The CDR3 sequence is CASSTRTLSGGAYNEQFF.

This sequence joins TRBV20-1 and TRBJ2-2; TCRdb's D call of TRBD1 is untestable without DNA. Germline assignment: CDR1 DFQATT and CDR2 SNEGSKA (reference sequence). The CDR3 contains 13 residues. The CDR3 reads CSARSRGSGELFF.

The J gene is TRBJ2-3, the V gene TRBV5-1; TCRdb's D gene call, TRBD2, goes unchecked for lack of DNA. CDR1 is SGHRS and CDR2 is YFSETQ in the germline V gene. The CDR3 has 15 amino acids. CDR3 sequence reads: CASSFGRSSTDTQYF. The whole variable domain, filled in from reference TRBV5-1 and TRBJ2-3, reads KAGVTQTPRYLIKTRGQQVTLSCSPISGHRSVSWYQQTPGQGLQFLFEYFSETQRNKGNFPGRFSGRQFSNSRSEMNVSTLELGDSALYLCASSFGRSSTDTQYFGPGTRLTVL.

V usage is TRBV6-1 and J usage is TRBJ1-2; TCRdb picks TRBD1, but there is no DNA to check that call. The CDR3 runs to 14 residues. CDR1 is MNHNS and CDR2 is SASEGT in the germline V gene. CDR3 residues: CASQPGQEHYGYTF.

The chain has TRBV28 and TRBJ1-2. The CDR3 runs 15 residues. CDR1 MDHEN and CDR2 SYDVKM come from the germline V gene. The CDR3 spells CASSLIGGLVNGYTF.

V usage is TRBV18 and J usage is TRBJ2-1; with no DNA, the TCRdb D assignment of TRBD1 cannot be verified. The CDR3 length is 16 residues. The germline CDR1 and CDR2 sequences are KGHSH and LQKENI. CDR3 sequence reads: CASSPTGLGGYNEQFF. The variable domain in full, completed from reference TRBV18 and TRBJ2-1, reads NAGVMQNPRHLVRRRGQEARLRCSPMKGHSHVYWYRQLPEEGLKFMVYLQKENIIDESGMPKERFSAEFPKEGPSILRIQQVVRGDSAAYFCASSPTGLGGYNEQFFGPGTRLTVL.

V gene TRBV18 combines with J gene TRBJ1-5; without DNA, the TCRdb call of TRBD1 cannot be checked. Germline V gene data show CDR1 as KGHSH and CDR2 as LQKENI. The CDR3 is made up of 14 amino acids. The CDR3: CASSGQGVRQPQHF.